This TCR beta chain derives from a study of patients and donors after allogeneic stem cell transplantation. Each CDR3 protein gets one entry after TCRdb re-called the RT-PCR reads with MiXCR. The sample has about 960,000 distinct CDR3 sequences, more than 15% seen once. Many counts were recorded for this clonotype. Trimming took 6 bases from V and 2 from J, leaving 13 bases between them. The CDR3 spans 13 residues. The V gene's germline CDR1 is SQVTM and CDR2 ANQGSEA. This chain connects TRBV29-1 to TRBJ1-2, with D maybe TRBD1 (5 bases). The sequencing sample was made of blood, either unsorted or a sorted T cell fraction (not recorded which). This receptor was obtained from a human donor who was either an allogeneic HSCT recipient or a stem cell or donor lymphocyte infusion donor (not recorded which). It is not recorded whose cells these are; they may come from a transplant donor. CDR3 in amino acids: CSVPRRGNYGYTF. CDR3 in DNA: TGCAGCGTGCCCCGAAGGGGCAACTATGGCTACACCTTC.